This TCR beta chain was recovered during a study of cytomegalovirus exposure and HLA in healthy donors. This clone was seen a handful of times. The antigen is undetermined. The trim removed 4 bases at V and 4 bases at J, leaving 6 bases unmatched. Germline loops: CDR1 SGHRS, CDR2 YFSETQ. The CDR3 consists of 15 residues. Overall study findings and caveats: V- and J-gene trimming in TCR beta was tied to a missense DCLRE1C variant by an analysis performed later.

PCR used 60 Vbeta primers and 13 Jbeta primers. Clones were sequenced by immunoSEQ multiplex PCR, and TCRdb holds only the in-frame ones, with some missing. Of 150,000 to 200,000 clones listed, roughly 81% are singletons. The chain has TRBV5-1 and TRBJ1-4; 8 bases line up with TRBD1. The sequenced sample consisted of PBMCs. The clonotype originates from a woman in her forties or fifties in good health and CMV-seronegative. CDR3 amino acids: CASSPGTGGNEKLFF. CDR3 DNA: TGCGCCAGCAGCCCCGGGACAGGTGGTAATGAAAAACTGTTTTTT. The full variable domain, rest sourced from reference TRBV5-1 and TRBJ1-4, is KAGVTQTPRYLIKTRGQQVTLSCSPISGHRSVSWYQQTPGQGLQFLFEYFSETQRNKGNFPGRFSGRQFSNSRSEMNVSTLELGDSALYLCASSPGTGGNEKLFFGSGTQLSVL.